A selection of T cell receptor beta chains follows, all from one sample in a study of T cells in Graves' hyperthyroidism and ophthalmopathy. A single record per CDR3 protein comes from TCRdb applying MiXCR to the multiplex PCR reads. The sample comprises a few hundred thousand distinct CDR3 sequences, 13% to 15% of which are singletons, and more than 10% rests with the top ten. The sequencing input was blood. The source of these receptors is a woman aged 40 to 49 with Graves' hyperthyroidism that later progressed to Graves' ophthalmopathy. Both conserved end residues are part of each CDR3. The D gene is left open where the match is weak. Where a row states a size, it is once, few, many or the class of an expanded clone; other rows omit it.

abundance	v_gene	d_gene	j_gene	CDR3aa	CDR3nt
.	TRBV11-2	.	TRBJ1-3	CASSSPRVSGNTIYF	TGTGCCAGCAGTTCCCCCAGGGTGAGCGGAAACACCATATATTTT
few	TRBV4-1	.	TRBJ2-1	CASSHGANEQFF	TGCGCCAGCAGCCACGGAGCCAATGAGCAGTTCTTC
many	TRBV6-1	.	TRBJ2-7	CASIISPDSYYEQYF	TGTGCCAGCATTATTTCTCCGGATTCCTACTACGAGCAGTACTTC
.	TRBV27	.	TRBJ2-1	CASTSGHNNEQFF	TGTGCCAGCACGTCGGGCCATAACAATGAGCAGTTCTTC
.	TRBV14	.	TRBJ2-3	CASSQYQTDTQYF	TGTGCCAGCAGCCAATACCAGACAGATACGCAGTATTTT
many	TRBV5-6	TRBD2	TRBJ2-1	CASRRLAGGLEQFF	TGTGCCAGCAGACGACTAGCGGGAGGACTGGAGCAGTTCTTC
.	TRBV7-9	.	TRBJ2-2	CASSPHSASNTGELFF	TGTGCCAGCAGCCCCCACTCAGCTTCGAACACCGGGGAGCTGTTTTTT
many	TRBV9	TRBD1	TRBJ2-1	CASSQGAGIYNEQFF	TGTGCCAGCAGCCAGGGGGCAGGGATTTACAATGAGCAGTTCTTC
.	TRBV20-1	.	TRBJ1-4	CSAIRTEKLFF	TGCAGTGCTATTCGGACAGAGAAACTGTTTTTT
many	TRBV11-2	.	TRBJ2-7	CASSLGTHIRFRRTISYEQYF	TGTGCCAGCAGCTTAGGTACCCACATCAGGTTTCGTAGGACAATCTCCTACGAGCAGTACTTC
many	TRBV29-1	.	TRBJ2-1	CSAGTYNEQFF	TGCAGCGCGGGGACCTACAATGAGCAGTTCTTC
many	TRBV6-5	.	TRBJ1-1	CASSYSIYPGNTEAFF	TGTGCCAGCAGTTACTCGATTTACCCGGGGAACACTGAAGCTTTCTTT
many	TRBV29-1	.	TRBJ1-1	CSVEGTLNTEAFF	TGCAGCGTTGAAGGGACACTGAACACTGAAGCTTTCTTT
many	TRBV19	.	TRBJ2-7	CASRMKLSGTYEQYF	TGTGCCAGTAGAATGAAACTTAGCGGAACCTACGAGCAGTACTTC
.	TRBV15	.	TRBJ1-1	CATSRAQNGGATEAFF	TGTGCCACCAGCAGAGCCCAGAACGGCGGGGCCACTGAAGCTTTCTTT
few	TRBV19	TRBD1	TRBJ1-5	CASSMKQGRNQPQHF	TGTGCCAGTAGTATGAAACAGGGGCGTAATCAGCCCCAGCATTTT
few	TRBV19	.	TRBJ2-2	CASSTGTFGELFF	TGTGCCAGTAGTACCGGGACGTTCGGGGAGCTGTTTTTT
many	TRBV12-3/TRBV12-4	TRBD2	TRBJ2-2	CASSNPLAGVRTGELFF	TGTGCCAGCAGTAACCCCCTAGCGGGAGTAAGAACCGGGGAGCTGTTTTTT
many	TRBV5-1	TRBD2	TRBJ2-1	CASSTGTSVFSYNEQFF	TGCGCCAGCAGCACCGGGACTAGCGTCTTCTCCTACAATGAGCAGTTCTTC
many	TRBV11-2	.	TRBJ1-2	CASSPGTVLGYTF	TGTGCCAGCAGCCCCGGTACTGTATTAGGCTACACCTTC
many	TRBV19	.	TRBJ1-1	CASSLPRGGTEAFF	TGTGCCAGTAGTCTCCCCAGGGGTGGCACTGAAGCTTTCTTT
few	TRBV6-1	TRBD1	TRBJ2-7	CASRQGVAYEQHF	TGTGCCAGCAGACAGGGGGTCGCCTACGAGCAGCACTTC
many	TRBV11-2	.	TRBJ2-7	CASSFGGWATYEQYF	TGTGCCAGCAGCTTTGGGGGCTGGGCGACCTACGAGCAGTACTTC
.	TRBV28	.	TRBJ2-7	CASSLSVGRYSYEQYF	TGTGCCAGCAGTTTATCGGTAGGGCGGTACTCCTACGAGCAGTACTTC
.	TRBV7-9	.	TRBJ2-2	CASSLRALMNTGELFF	TGTGCCAGCAGCTTAAGAGCCCTTATGAACACCGGGGAGCTGTTTTTT
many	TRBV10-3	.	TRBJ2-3	CAISESRGEDTQYF	TGTGCCATCAGTGAGTCGAGAGGTGAAGATACGCAGTATTTT
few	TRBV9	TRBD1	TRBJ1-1	CASSGTGALGTEAFF	TGTGCCAGCAGCGGGACAGGGGCGTTGGGCACTGAAGCTTTCTTT
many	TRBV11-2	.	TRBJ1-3	CASSSPLNTIYF	TGTGCCAGCAGTTCACCATTAAACACCATATATTTT
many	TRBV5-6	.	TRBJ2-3	CASSFGVATDTQYF	TGTGCCAGCAGCTTCGGGGTTGCAACAGATACGCAGTATTTT
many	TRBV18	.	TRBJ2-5	CASSPDPYQETQYF	TGTGCCAGCTCACCAGACCCGTACCAAGAGACCCAGTACTTC
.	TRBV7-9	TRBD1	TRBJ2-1	CASSLEVGQGGNEQFF	TGTGCCAGCAGCTTAGAAGTGGGACAGGGTGGGAATGAGCAGTTCTTC
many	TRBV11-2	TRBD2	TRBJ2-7	CASSRLAGALPKQYF	TGTGCCAGCAGTAGACTAGCGGGAGCCCTACCGAAGCAGTACTTC